Shown below are 9 T cell receptor beta chains from a single sample sequenced in a study of T cell clusters in autoimmune cytopenias. TRB was amplified by touch-down multiplex PCR, primer pools A and B combined. Using the multiplex PCR reads, TCRdb records one entry per CDR3 protein without DNA. The sample data list some 4,000 distinct CDR3 sequences. Each sample's input was about 250 ng genomic DNA, 30,000 to 45,000 genome equivalents. These data also featured in a second study, about T cell repertoires in aging, cancer and after chemotherapy.

Sequencing used peripheral blood. These receptors were collected from a human donor in good health.

The chain joins TRBV2 to TRBJ1-6. Germline lookup yields CDR1 SNHLY and CDR2 FYNNEI. The CDR3 sequence is 13 residues long. This CDR3 reads CASSEGGNSPLHF.

By frequency, this clonotype is medium-sized. The chain has TRBV30 and TRBJ2-2. CDR1 and CDR2 from the germline V gene are GTSNPN and SVGIG (reference sequence). The CDR3 is 12 residues long. The CDR3 reads CAWSLGPGELFF.

Frequency places this clonotype as medium-sized (0.01 to 0.1%). The rearrangement joins TRBV27 to TRBJ2-4; without DNA, the TCRdb call of TRBD2 cannot be checked. CDR1 MNHEY and CDR2 SMNVEV come from the germline V gene (reference sequence). The length of the CDR3 is 14 residues. The chain's CDR3 is CASSSSALREDQYF.

The CDR3 here is CASSPFRDRDNQPQHF. The J gene is TRBJ1-5, the V gene TRBV12-3 or TRBV12-4; TCRdb indicates TRBD1, and absent DNA this call remains unverified. The CDR3 totals 16 residues.

This clonotype is classed as medium-sized by frequency. The rearrangement links TRBV5-1 to TRBJ1-5; TCRdb's D call, TRBD1, is unchecked because there is no DNA. Germline values: CDR1 SGHRS, CDR2 YFSETQ. This CDR3 is built from 15 residues. The CDR3 sequence: CASSLGQGENQPQHF.

This rearrangement joins TRBV15 to TRBJ1-1. Germline V CDR1 and CDR2: LNHNV, YYDKDF (reference sequence). The CDR3 runs 14 residues. CDR3 protein: CATSRGGLNTEAFF.

This clonotype is classed as medium-sized by frequency. The chain has TRBV12-3 or TRBV12-4 and TRBJ1-2; no DNA is available, so the TRBD1 call from TCRdb remains unchecked. This CDR3 comprises 13 residues. The chain's CDR3 is CASSLRTASGYTF.

This chain connects TRBV30 to TRBJ1-6; TCRdb's D call, TRBD1, is unchecked because there is no DNA. CDR3 length: 15 residues. In germline, CDR1 is GTSNPN, CDR2 SVGIG (reference sequence). The CDR3: CAVQGGSSYNSPLHF.

In terms of frequency, this clonotype is medium-sized. The V and J genes are TRBV14 and TRBJ1-6. The CDR3 extends over 15 amino acids. Germline V gives CDR1 SGHDN, CDR2 FVKESK. The CDR3 protein is CASSRSGSYNSPLHF.